This entry lists 5 T cell receptor beta chains sequenced from one sample in a study of T-cell memory formation after mild COVID-19 (dated by TCRdb to about 2021). Library generation was performed with 5' RACE. The run used an Illumina NovaSeq 6000. TCRdb trimmed the raw reads at Q25, called clones with MiXCR and kept productive beta chains. Each record represents a unique CDR3 protein, reported with the most common genes and DNA among its rows. Across this sample there are a few hundred thousand distinct CDR3 sequences, with around 17% seen only once. The ten most abundant clones make up 20% to 25% of the sample. The sequencing input was PBMCs or a T cell subset sorted from them (not recorded which). These receptor sequences come from a man aged 18 to 30 who had mild COVID-19 (a few samples of this study predate the infection). The sample titles of this study are shuffled in the database, so cell type and time point are left out; the donor was told from shared clones.

This clonotype was counted once. J is TRBJ1-1 and V is TRBV4-1; D might be TRBD1 (5 bases). Germline CDR1 reads MGHRA; CDR2 reads YSYEKL. This CDR3 has 16 amino acids. V was clipped by 6 bases and J by 6 bases, with 23 bases between them. CDR3 sequence: CASSPRGVRVDPEAFF. CDR3 DNA sequence: TGCGCCAGCAGTCCGCGGGGGGTGAGGGTTGACCCTGAAGCTTTCTTT.

The chain uses TRBV15 and TRBJ2-2; D is ambiguous. CDR1 LNHNV and CDR2 YYDKDF come from the germline V gene (reference sequence). V dropped 3 bases and J dropped 2 bases, with 7 bases sitting between them. This CDR3 spans 14 amino acids. CDR3 nucleotides: TGTGCCACCAGCAGCGGTCCTAACACCGGGGAGCTGTTTTTT. Its translation is CATSSGPNTGELFF.

The rearrangement uses TRBV29-1 and TRBJ2-7; perhaps TRBD1 as D (6 bases). The germline CDR1 and CDR2 sequences are SQVTM and ANQGSEA. Trimming cost V 6 bases and J 3 bases, with 15 bases left between them. The CDR3 totals 13 residues. As DNA, the CDR3 is TGCAGCGTCCGAGCCCCAGGGGTCTACGAGCAGTACTTC. As protein: CSVRAPGVYEQYF.

This clonotype occurred a few times. The gene calls are TRBV2 and TRBJ1-6, with D perhaps matching TRBD1 (6 bases). Between the trimmed V and J ends, which lost 8 bases and 9 bases, there was a span of 23 bases. The CDR3 consists of 16 residues. Germline CDR1 is SNHLY and CDR2 is FYNNEI. In DNA form, the CDR3 reads TGTGCCAGCGGAGGTCTCGTTGCAGGGGTTTCTTCACCCCTCCACTTT. Its translation is CASGGLVAGVSSPLHF.

This sequence joins TRBV12-3 or TRBV12-4 and TRBJ2-3; unclear D gene. The CDR3 spans 14 residues. The germline V and J ends were trimmed by 6 bases and 4 bases, with 14 bases remaining between them. CDR3 sequence: CASSPPVKADTQYF. The DNA for the CDR3 is TGTGCCAGCAGCCCCCCCGTAAAGGCAGATACGCAGTATTTT.